The 5 T cell receptor beta chains below were found in one sample sequenced in a study of blood T cell repertoires in COVID-19. TCRdb keeps only in-frame clones here, not all; method: immunoSEQ multiplex PCR. Of tens of thousands of clones listed, 65% to 90% are singletons. The sample consisted of peripheral blood. Receptors were obtained from a woman of 80 years or more with acute or convalescent COVID-19.

DNA for the CDR3: TGTGCCAGCAGTGAAGCTGGCAGGAACACCATATATTTT. Its protein product is CASSEAGRNTIYF. The chain uses TRBV2 and TRBJ1-3; D ambiguous. Trimming took 0 bases from V and 7 from J, leaving 7 bases between them. The CDR3 extends over 13 amino acids. The germline gives CDR1 SNHLY, CDR2 FYNNEI.

The V call is TRBV5-1, the J call TRBJ2-3, with D possibly matching TRBD2 (6 bases). The CDR3 spans 15 residues. Trimming took 4 bases from V and 6 from J, leaving 18 bases between them. Germline V CDR1 and CDR2: SGHRS, YFSETQ. CDR3 DNA: TGCGCCAGCAGCAATCCGGGACTCGGGGCGGATACGCAGTATTTT. Translated: CASSNPGLGADTQYF.

The chain uses TRBV2 and TRBJ1-3; 11 bases are shared with TRBD1. Germline CDR1 SNHLY, CDR2 FYNNEI. With 3 bases clipped from V and 2 bases from J, the junction kept 3 bases outside the gene matches. This CDR3 has 16 amino acids. The CDR3 DNA is TGTGCCAGCAGTGATAGGACAGGGGGCCCTGGAAACACCATATATTTT. Translating it yields CASSDRTGGPGNTIYF.

The CDR3 reads CASSVSGTGSVVYF. The CDR3 region has the DNA TGCGCCAGCAGCGTCTCCGGGACAGGGAGCGTCGTATATTTT. This chain joins TRBV5-1 and TRBJ1-3; 9 bases agree with TRBD1. This CDR3 region has 14 residues. Germline trimming cut 4 bases from V and 14 bases from J; bases unmatched to any gene: 13. The germline CDR1 and CDR2 sequences are SGHRS and YFSETQ.

The chain combines TRBV12-3 or TRBV12-4 with TRBJ1-1, with D tentatively TRBD1 (6 bases). V dropped 5 bases and J dropped 6 bases, with 10 bases sitting between them. This CDR3 contains 12 residues. The chain's CDR3 is CASSQQGPEAFF. DNA for the CDR3: TGTGCCAGCAGTCAACAGGGCCCTGAAGCTTTCTTT.